This TCR beta chain is drawn from a study of blood T cells in healthy people across ages. About the research overall: Through template switching, about one barcoded beta molecule was captured per two T cells, as measured in model experiments. Whole-study findings and limits: The study found more naive CD4+ cells and higher diversity in long-lived than aged donors. Roughly linearly, TCR beta diversity per million T cells fell as age increased.

As for this clonotype: What it binds is unknown. This may be a read error: a much more frequent sequence differs by one nucleotide.

PCR was performed a second time for about 7 to 11 cycles using a sample-barcoded 5' primer and a J-beta primer mix. TCRdb called the 5' RACE reads again in MiXCR, with one record for every CDR3 protein. The sample includes roughly 1.6 million distinct CDR3 sequences, about 35% of them seen just once. The CDR3 is 14 residues long. The source is a woman aged 25-40 years in good health. The chain links TRBV12-3 or TRBV12-4 to TRBJ2-7; D is undetermined. Input material: blood. The CDR3 DNA sequence: TGTGCCGGCAGTTTAAAGGAGTTTACGAAGCGGCAGTACTTC. Amino acid sequence: CAGSLKEFTKRQYF.